This TCR beta chain was sequenced for a study of cytomegalovirus exposure and HLA in healthy donors. Regarding the study as a whole: Rare TCR sequences dominated, though some public TCRs recurred in many donors. In vitro assays verified that a few CMV-associated chains recognized CMV antigens specifically. The study designated 150 or so TCR beta chains cytomegalovirus-associated.

Germline V gene data show CDR1 as SEHNR and CDR2 as FQNEAQ (reference sequence). CDR3 length: 13 amino acids. V dropped 8 bases and J dropped 4; count of bases not matched to a gene: 6. Data came from immunoSEQ multiplex PCR; TCRdb stores just in-frame clones and leaves some out. The sample has about 95,000 clones; roughly 85% are singletons. Separation from the approximately 710-subject first cohort characterized the roughly 120-subject validation cohort, to which the donors belonged. As to this clone: Its antigen is as yet unknown.

The TCR sequence derives from a man aged 18 to 35 in good health and CMV-seropositive. The sample comprised PBMCs. The chain carries TRBV7-9 and TRBJ1-2; 8 bases align to TRBD1. In DNA, the CDR3 is TGTGCCAGCGAAGGACAGGGTGTCTATGGCTACACCTTC. Protein: CASEGQGVYGYTF.